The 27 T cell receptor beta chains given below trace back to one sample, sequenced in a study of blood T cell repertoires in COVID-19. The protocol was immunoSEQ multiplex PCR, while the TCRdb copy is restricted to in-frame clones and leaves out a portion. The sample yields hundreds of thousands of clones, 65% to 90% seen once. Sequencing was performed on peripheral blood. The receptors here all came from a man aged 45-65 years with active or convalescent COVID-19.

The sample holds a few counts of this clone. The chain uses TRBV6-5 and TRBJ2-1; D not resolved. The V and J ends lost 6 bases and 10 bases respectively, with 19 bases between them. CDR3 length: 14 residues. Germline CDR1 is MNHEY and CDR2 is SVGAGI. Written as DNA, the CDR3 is TGTGCCAGCAGCTTTGGAATTGGTGTCAGGGAGCAGTTCTTC. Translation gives CASSFGIGVREQFF.

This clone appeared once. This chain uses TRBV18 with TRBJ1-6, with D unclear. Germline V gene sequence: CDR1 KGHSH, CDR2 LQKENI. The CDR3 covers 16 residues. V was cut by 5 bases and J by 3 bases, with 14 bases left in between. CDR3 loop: CASSNGGLVYNSPLHF. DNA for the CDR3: TGTGCCAGCTCAAATGGAGGTTTGGTCTATAATTCACCCCTCCACTTT. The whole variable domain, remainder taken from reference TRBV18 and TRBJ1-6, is NAGVMQNPRHLVRRRGQEARLRCSPMKGHSHVYWYRQLPEEGLKFMVYLQKENIIDESGMPKERFSAEFPKEGPSILRIQQVVRGDSAAYFCASSNGGLVYNSPLHFGNGTRLTVT.

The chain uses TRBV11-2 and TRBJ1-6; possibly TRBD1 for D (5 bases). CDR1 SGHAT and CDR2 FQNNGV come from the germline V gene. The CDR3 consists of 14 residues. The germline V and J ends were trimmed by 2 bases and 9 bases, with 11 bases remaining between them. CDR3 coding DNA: TGTGCCAGCAGCTTAAATCAGGGAGGTTCACCCCTCCACTTT. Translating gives CASSLNQGGSPLHF.

This chain's CDR3 is CASTREFYNEQFF. The CDR3 DNA reads TGCGCCAGCACGAGGGAGTTCTACAATGAGCAGTTCTTC. The chain recombines TRBV10-2 with TRBJ2-1; tentatively, D is TRBD2 (5 bases). Germline V lookup: CDR1 WSHSY, CDR2 SAAADI. V lost 7 bases and J lost 3, with 10 bases in between. The CDR3 totals 13 residues.

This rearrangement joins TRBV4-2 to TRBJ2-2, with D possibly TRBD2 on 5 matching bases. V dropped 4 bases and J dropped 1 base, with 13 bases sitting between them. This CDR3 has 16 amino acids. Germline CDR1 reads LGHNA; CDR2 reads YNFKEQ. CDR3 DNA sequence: TGTGCCAGCAGCCTCCATCCCGCGGGGAACACCGGGGAGCTGTTTTTT. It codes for CASSLHPAGNTGELFF.

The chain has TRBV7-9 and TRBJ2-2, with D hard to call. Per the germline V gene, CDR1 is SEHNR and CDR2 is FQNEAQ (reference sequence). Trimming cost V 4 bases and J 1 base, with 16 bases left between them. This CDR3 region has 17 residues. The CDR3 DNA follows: TGTGCCAGCAGCTCCGGAGTTCTTAACCTGAACACCGGGGAGCTGTTTTTT. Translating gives CASSSGVLNLNTGELFF.

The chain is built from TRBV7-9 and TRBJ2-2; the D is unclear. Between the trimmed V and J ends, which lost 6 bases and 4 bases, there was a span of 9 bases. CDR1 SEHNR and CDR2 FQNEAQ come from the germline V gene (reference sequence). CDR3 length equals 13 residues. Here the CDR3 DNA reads TGTGCCAGCAGACCGAGCGTCACCGGGGAGCTGTTTTTT. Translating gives CASRPSVTGELFF.

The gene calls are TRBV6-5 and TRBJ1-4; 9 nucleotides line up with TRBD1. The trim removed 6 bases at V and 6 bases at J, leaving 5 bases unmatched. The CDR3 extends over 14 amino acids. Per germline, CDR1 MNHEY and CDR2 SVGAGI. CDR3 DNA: TGTGCCAGCAGAAGAGACAGGGGGGATGAAAAACTGTTTTTT. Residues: CASRRDRGDEKLFF.

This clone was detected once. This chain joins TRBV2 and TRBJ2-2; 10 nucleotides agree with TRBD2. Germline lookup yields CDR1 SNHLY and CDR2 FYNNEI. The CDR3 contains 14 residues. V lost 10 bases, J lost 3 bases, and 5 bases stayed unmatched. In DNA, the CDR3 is TGTGCCACCTCGACTAGCGGGTACACCGGGGAGCTGTTTTTT. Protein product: CATSTSGYTGELFF.

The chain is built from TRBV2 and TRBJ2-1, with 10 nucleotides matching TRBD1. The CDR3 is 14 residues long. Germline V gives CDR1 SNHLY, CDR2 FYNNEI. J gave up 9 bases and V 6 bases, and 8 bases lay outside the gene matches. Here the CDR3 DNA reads TGTGCCAGCAGCCGGGACAGGGGTGGAGGTGAGCAGTTCTTC. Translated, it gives CASSRDRGGGEQFF.

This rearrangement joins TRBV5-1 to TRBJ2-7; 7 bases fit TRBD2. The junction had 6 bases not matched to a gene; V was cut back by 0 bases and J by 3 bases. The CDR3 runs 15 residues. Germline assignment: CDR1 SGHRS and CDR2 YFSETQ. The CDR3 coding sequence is TGCGCCAGCAGCTTGGTTCTAGCGGAGGGCTACGAGCAGTACTTC. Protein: CASSLVLAEGYEQYF. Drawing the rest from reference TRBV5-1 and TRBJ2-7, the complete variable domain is KAGVTQTPRYLIKTRGQQVTLSCSPISGHRSVSWYQQTPGQGLQFLFEYFSETQRNKGNFPGRFSGRQFSNSRSEMNVSTLELGDSALYLCASSLVLAEGYEQYFGPGTRLTVT.

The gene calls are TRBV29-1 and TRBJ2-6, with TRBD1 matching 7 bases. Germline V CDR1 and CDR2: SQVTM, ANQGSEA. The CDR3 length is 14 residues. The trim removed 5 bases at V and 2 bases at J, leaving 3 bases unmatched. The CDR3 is CSVPDRAGANVLTF. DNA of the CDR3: TGCAGCGTTCCCGACAGGGCTGGGGCCAACGTCCTGACTTTC.

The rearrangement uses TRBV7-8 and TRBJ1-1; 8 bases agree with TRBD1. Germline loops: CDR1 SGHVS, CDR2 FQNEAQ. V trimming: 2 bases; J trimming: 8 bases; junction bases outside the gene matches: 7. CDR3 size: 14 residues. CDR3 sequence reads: CASSLSRGPTEAFF. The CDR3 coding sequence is TGTGCCAGCAGCTTAAGCAGGGGGCCTACCGAAGCTTTCTTT.

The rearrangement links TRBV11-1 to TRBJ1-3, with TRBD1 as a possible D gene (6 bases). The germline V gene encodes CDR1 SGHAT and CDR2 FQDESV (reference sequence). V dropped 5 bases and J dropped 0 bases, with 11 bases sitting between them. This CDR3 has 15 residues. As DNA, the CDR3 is TGTGCCAGCAGCCAATCGGACAGCTCTGGAAACACCATATATTTT. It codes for CASSQSDSSGNTIYF.

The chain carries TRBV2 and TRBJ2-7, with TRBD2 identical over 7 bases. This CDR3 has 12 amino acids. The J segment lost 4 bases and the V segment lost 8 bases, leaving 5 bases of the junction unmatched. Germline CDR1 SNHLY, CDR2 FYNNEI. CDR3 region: CASVREGYEQYF. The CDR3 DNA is TGTGCCAGCGTGAGGGAGGGATACGAGCAGTACTTC.

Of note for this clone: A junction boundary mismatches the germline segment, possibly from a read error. CDR3 DNA: TGTGCCAGCAGCCAAGAATATGCCCGGAGGCACTTC. Its translation is CASSQEYARRHF. The chain has TRBV3-1 (or the pseudogene TRBV3-2) and TRBJ2-5; D is possibly TRBD2 (5 bases). The length of the CDR3 is 12 residues. CDR1 is LGHDT, CDR2 YNNKEL, per germline (reference sequence).

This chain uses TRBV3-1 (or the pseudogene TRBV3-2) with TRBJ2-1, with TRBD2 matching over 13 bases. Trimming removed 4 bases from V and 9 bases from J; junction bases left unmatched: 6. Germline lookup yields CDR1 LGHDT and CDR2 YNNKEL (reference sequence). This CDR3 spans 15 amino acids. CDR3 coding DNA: TGTGCCAGCAGCCCGCGACTAGCGGGAGGTAGTGAGCAGTTCTTC. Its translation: CASSPRLAGGSEQFF.

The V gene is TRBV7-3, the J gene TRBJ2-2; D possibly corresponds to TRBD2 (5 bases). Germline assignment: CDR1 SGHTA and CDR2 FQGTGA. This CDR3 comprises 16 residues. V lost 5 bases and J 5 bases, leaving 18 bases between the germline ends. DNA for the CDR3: TGTGCCAGCAGCCCGGGAAGGCTTGGTGGAACCGGGGAGCTGTTTTTT. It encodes CASSPGRLGGTGELFF.

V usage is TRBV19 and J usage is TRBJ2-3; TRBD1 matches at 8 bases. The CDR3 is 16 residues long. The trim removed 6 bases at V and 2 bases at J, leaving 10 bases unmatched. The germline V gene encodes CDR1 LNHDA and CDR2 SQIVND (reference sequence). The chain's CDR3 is CASSKLTGAPTDTQYF. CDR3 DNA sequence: TGTGCCAGTAGCAAATTGACAGGGGCTCCCACAGATACGCAGTATTTT.

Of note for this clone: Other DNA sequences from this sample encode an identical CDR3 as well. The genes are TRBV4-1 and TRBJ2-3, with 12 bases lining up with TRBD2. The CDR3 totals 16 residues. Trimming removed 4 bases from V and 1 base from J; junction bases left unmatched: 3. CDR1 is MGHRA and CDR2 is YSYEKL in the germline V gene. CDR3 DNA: TGCGCCAGCAGCCCACGACTAGCGGGAGGCACAGATACGCAGTATTTT. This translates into CASSPRLAGGTDTQYF.

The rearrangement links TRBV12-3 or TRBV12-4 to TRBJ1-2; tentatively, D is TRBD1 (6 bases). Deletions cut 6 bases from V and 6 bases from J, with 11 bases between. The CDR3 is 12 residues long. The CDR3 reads CASSPGADGYTF. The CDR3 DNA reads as TGTGCCAGCAGCCCAGGGGCGGATGGCTACACCTTC.

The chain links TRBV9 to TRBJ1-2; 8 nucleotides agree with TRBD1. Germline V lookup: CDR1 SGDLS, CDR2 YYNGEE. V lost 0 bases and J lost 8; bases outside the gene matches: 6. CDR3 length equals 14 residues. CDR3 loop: CASSVEDRGYGYTF. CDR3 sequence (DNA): TGTGCCAGCAGCGTAGAAGACAGGGGATACGGCTACACCTTC.

CDR3 bases: TGTGCCAGCAGCCCGAACAACAATGAGCAGTTCTTC. Amino acids: CASSPNNNEQFF. This sequence joins TRBV11-1 and TRBJ2-1; no clear D. CDR1 and CDR2 from the germline V gene are SGHAT and FQDESV (reference sequence). The V end lost 5 bases, the J end lost 5 bases, and 7 bases lay between the germline ends. The CDR3 contains 12 residues.

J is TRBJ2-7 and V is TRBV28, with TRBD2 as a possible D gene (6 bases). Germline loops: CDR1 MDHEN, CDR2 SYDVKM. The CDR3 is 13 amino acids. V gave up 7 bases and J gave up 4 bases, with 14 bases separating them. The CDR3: CASTPGVVYEQYF. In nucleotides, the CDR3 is TGTGCCAGCACTCCGGGGGTAGTTTACGAGCAGTACTTC.

CDR3 in DNA: TGTGCCAGCAGTGCGGACATAGCGGGAGTAAGAGATACGCAGTATTTT. Protein: CASSADIAGVRDTQYF. The chain links TRBV28 to TRBJ2-3; TRBD2 matches at 9 bases. CDR1 and CDR2 from the germline V gene are MDHEN and SYDVKM. Trimming at V came to 5 bases and at J to 5 bases, leaving 11 bases not matched to a gene. This CDR3 is 16 amino acids long.

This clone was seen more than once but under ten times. The DNA for the CDR3 is TGTGCCAGCAGCAACGGGGACAGGGGTTACGAGACCCAGTACTTC. This gives the protein CASSNGDRGYETQYF. This chain links TRBV7-9 with TRBJ2-5; the match to TRBD1 covers 10 bases. Germline lookup yields CDR1 SEHNR and CDR2 FQNEAQ (reference sequence). This CDR3 has 15 residues. V lost 5 bases to trimming and J lost 5 bases; unmatched junction nucleotides: 8.

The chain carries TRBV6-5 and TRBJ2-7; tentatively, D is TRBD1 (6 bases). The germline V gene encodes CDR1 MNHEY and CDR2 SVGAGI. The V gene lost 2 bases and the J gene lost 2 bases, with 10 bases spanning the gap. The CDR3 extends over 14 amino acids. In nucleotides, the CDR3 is TGTGCCAGCAGTTACATGGGGGCAACCTACGAGCAGTACTTC. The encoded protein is CASSYMGATYEQYF.